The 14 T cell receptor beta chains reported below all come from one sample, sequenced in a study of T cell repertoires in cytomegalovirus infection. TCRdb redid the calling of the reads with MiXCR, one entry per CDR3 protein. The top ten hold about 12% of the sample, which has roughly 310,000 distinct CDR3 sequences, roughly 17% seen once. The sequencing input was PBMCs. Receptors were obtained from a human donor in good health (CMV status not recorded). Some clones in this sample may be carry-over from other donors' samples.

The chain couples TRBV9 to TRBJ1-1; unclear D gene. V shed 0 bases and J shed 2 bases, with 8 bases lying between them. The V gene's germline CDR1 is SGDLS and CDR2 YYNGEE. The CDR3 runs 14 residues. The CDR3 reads CASSVGPANTEAFF. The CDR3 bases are TGTGCCAGCAGCGTAGGTCCAGCCAACACTGAAGCTTTCTTT. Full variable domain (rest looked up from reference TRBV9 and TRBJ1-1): DSGVTQTPKHLITATGQRVTLRCSPRSGDLSVYWYQQSLDQGLQFLIQYYNGEERAKGNILERFSAQQFPDLHSELNLSSLELGDSALYFCASSVGPANTEAFFGQGTRLTVV.

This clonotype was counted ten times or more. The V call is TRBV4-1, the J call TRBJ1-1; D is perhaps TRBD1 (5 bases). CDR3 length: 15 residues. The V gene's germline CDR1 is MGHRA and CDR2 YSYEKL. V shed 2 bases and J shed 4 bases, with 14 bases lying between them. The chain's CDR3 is CASSQTRGWGTEAFF. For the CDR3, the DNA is TGCGCCAGCAGCCAAACAAGGGGATGGGGCACTGAAGCTTTCTTT.

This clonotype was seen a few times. The CDR3 sequence is CASSQSPGQPQHF. DNA for the CDR3: TGTGCCAGCAGCCAGTCGCCAGGTCAGCCCCAGCATTTT. The chain joins TRBV3-1 to TRBJ1-5; D uncertain. The germline V and J ends were trimmed by 3 bases and 6 bases, with 9 bases remaining between them. Germline V CDR1 and CDR2: LGHDT, YNNKEL (reference sequence). The CDR3 totals 13 residues. Full variable domain (remainder filled in from reference TRBV3-1 and TRBJ1-5): DTAVSQTPKYLVTQMGNDKSIKCEQNLGHDTMYWYKQDSKKFLKIMFSYNNKELIINETVPNRFSPKSPDKAHLNLHINSLELGDSAVYFCASSQSPGQPQHFGDGTRLSIL.

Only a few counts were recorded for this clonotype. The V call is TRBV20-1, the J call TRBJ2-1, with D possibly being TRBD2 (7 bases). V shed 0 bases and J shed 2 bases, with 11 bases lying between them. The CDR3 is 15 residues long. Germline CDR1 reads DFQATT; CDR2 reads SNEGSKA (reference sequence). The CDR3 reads CSARDLGGAYNEQFF. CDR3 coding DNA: TGCAGTGCTAGAGATCTAGGGGGGGCCTACAATGAGCAGTTCTTC.

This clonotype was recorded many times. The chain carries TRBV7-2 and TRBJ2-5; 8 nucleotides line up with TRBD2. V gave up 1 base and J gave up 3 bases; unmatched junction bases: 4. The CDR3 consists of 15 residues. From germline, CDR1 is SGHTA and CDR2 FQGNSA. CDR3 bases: TGTGCCAGCAGCTTAGGGCCAGCGGGGGAAGAGACCCAGTACTTC. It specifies CASSLGPAGEETQYF.

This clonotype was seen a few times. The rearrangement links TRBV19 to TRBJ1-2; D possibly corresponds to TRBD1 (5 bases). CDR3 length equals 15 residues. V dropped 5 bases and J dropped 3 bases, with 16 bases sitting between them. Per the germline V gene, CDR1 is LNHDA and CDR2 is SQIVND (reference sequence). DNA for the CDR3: TGTGCCAGTAGTTGGCCGGCAGGGTGGGACTATGGCTACACCTTC. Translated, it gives CASSWPAGWDYGYTF.

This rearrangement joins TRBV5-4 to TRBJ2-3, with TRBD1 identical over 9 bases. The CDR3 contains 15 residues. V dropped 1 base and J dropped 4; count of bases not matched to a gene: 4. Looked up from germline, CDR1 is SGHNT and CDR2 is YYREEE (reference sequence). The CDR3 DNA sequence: TGTGCCAGCAGCTTGAGGGGACAGGGCGCAGATACGCAGTATTTT. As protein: CASSLRGQGADTQYF.

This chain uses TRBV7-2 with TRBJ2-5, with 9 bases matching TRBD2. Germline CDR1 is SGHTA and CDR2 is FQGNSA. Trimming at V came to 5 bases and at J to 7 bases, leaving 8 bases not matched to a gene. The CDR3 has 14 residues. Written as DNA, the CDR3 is TGTGCCAGCAGCCCTCTGGCGGGGGGGCCGACCCAGTACTTC. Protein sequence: CASSPLAGGPTQYF.

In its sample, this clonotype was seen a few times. This chain's CDR3 is CSASLSGANVLTF. CDR3 in DNA: TGCAGTGCTTCCCTGAGTGGGGCCAACGTCCTGACTTTC. This rearrangement joins TRBV20-1 to TRBJ2-6; D unclear. Germline V gives CDR1 DFQATT, CDR2 SNEGSKA (reference sequence). The ends were cut back, 5 bases at V and 3 bases at J, with 8 bases in the middle. The CDR3 consists of 13 residues.

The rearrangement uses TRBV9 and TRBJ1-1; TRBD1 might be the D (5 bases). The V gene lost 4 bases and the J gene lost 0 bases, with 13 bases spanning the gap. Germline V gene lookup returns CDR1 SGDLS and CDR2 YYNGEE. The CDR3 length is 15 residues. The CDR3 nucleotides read TGTGCCAGCAGCCCCCGGACACCTTTGAACACTGAAGCTTTCTTT. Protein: CASSPRTPLNTEAFF.

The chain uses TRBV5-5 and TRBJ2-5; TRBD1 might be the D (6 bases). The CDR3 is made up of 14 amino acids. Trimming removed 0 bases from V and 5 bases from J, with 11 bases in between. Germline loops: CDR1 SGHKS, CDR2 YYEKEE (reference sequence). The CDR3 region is CASSLDPGVETQYF. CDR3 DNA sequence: TGTGCCAGCAGCTTGGATCCAGGGGTCGAGACCCAGTACTTC.

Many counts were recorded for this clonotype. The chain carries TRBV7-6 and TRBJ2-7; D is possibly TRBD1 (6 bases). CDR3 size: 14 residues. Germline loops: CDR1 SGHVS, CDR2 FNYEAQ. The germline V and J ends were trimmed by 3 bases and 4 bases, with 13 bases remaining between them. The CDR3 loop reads CASSLTRGAYEQYF. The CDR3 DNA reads TGTGCCAGCAGCTTGACCAGGGGAGCGTACGAGCAGTACTTC.

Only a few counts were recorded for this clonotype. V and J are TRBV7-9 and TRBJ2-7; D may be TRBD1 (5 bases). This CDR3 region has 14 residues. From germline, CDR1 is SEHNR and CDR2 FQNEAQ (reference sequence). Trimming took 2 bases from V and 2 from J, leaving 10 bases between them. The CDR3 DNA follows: TGTGCCAGCAGCTTACTCGGCAGGGCCTACGAGCAGTACTTC. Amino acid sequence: CASSLLGRAYEQYF.

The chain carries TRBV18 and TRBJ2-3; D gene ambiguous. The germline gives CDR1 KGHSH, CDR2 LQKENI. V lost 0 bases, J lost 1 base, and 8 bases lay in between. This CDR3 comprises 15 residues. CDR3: CASSPPATRTDTQYF. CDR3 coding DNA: TGTGCCAGCTCACCACCGGCTACTCGCACAGATACGCAGTATTTT.